These 30 T cell receptor beta chains came from one sample sequenced in a study of T cell repertoires in cytomegalovirus infection. TCRdb used MiXCR to reprocess the reads, holding one entry per CDR3 protein. The sample lists roughly 700,000 distinct CDR3 sequences; around a third were seen once. The antigens these receptors bind are not known. The specimen comprised cultured PBMCs, sampled from culture after CMV antigen stimulation. All receptors derive from a human donor in good health (CMV status not recorded). Some clones in this sample may be carry-over from other donors' samples.

This chain connects TRBV19 to TRBJ2-4; tentative D call: TRBD1 (5 bases). The CDR3 is 14 residues long. V lost 6 bases, J lost 5 bases, and 14 bases lay in between. CDR1 is LNHDA, CDR2 SQIVND, per germline (reference sequence). In nucleotides, the CDR3 is TGTGCCAGTAGCCCGACAGCTTGGGAAAACATTCAGTACTTC. As protein: CASSPTAWENIQYF.

The chain is built from TRBV5-1 and TRBJ2-7, with 8 bases identical to TRBD1. Trimming at V came to 3 bases and at J to 6 bases, leaving 20 bases not matched to a gene. Germline-derived CDR1 and CDR2 are SGHRS and YFSETQ. CDR3 length: 18 residues. The CDR3 DNA sequence: TGCGCCAGCAGCTCAGGGGGCCCGACTCTGTACCGGCCTATCGAGCAGTACTTC. Amino acid sequence: CASSSGGPTLYRPIEQYF.

The V gene is TRBV2, the J gene TRBJ2-2, with 8 positions matching TRBD1. In germline, CDR1 is SNHLY, CDR2 FYNNEI. Germline trimming cut 9 bases from V and 6 bases from J; bases unmatched to any gene: 6. This CDR3 contains 13 residues. The CDR3 nucleotides read TGTGCCAGATCGATACAGGGGGCCGGGGAGCTGTTTTTT. Protein: CARSIQGAGELFF. Full variable domain (missing parts from reference TRBV2 and TRBJ2-2): EPEVTQTPSHQVTQMGQEVILRCVPISNHLYFYWYRQILGQKVEFLVSFYNNEISEKSEIFDDQFSVERPDGSNFTLKIRSTKLEDSAMYFCARSIQGAGELFFGEGSRLTVL.

This clonotype showed up just a few times. This chain joins TRBV7-2 and TRBJ2-4, with D maybe TRBD2 (5 bases). Trimming shortened V by 3 bases and J by 0 bases, and 12 bases separated the two germline ends. This CDR3 contains 16 residues. Germline lookup yields CDR1 SGHTA and CDR2 FQGNSA. CDR3 amino acids: CASSFVVGLAKNIQYF. The DNA for the CDR3 is TGTGCCAGCAGCTTTGTAGTCGGACTAGCCAAAAACATTCAGTACTTC.

This clonotype was seen a handful of times. This rearrangement joins TRBV7-2 to TRBJ2-7; D remains unclear. CDR1 and CDR2 (germline): SGHTA, FQGNSA. This CDR3 contains 14 residues. Trimming took off 1 base at V and 3 bases at J, with 10 bases between the two ends. CDR3 region: CASSLVPSYYEQYF. The CDR3 nucleotides read TGTGCCAGCAGCTTAGTACCCTCTTACTACGAGCAGTACTTC.

The rearrangement uses TRBV19 and TRBJ1-5; D call uncertain. The germline CDR1 and CDR2 sequences are LNHDA and SQIVND (reference sequence). V shed 5 bases and J shed 6 bases, with 11 bases lying between them. This CDR3 is built from 13 residues. Here the CDR3 reads CASSGYVTQPQHF. CDR3 in DNA: TGTGCCAGTAGTGGGTACGTGACTCAGCCCCAGCATTTT.

The chain is built from TRBV25-1 and TRBJ2-1; possibly TRBD2 for D (6 bases). Germline V gene data show CDR1 as MGHDK and CDR2 as SYGVNS. CDR3 length: 15 residues. V was cut by 2 bases and J by 6 bases, with 14 bases left in between. CDR3 residues: CASSEIGGVPNEQFF. As DNA, the CDR3 is TGTGCCAGCAGTGAAATCGGGGGTGTCCCCAATGAGCAGTTCTTC.

Remarks on this clonotype: This may come from a read error, since a much larger clone is one base off. This sequence joins TRBV7-2 and TRBJ2-2; 8 nucleotides match TRBD2. CDR1 and CDR2 from the germline V gene are SGHTA and FQGNSA. The V segment lost 6 bases and the J segment 7 bases; nucleotides outside the gene matches: 7. CDR3 size: 14 residues. The CDR3, as DNA: TGTGCCAGCAGTCGAACGGGGGGGGACGGGGAGCTGTTTTTT. Protein: CASSRTGGDGELFF. Complete variable domain (other parts from reference TRBV7-2 and TRBJ2-2): GAGVSQSPSNKVTEKGKDVELRCDPISGHTALYWYRQSLGQGLEFLIYFQGNSAPDKSGLPSDRFSAERTGGSVSTLTIQRTQQEDSAVYLCASSRTGGDGELFFGEGSRLTVL.

V is TRBV20-1 and J is TRBJ1-5, with 8 nucleotides matching TRBD1. Germline values: CDR1 DFQATT, CDR2 SNEGSKA (reference sequence). J lost 1 base, V lost 4 bases, and 3 bases had no gene match. The CDR3 is 14 residues long. The CDR3 protein is CSAKDRDSNQPQHF. The DNA for the CDR3 is TGCAGTGCTAAGGACAGGGACAGCAATCAGCCCCAGCATTTT.

This clonotype was counted only a few times. The chain uses TRBV20-1 and TRBJ2-5; D tentatively fits TRBD1 or TRBD2 (7 bases each). V lost 0 bases, J lost 5 bases, and 16 bases lay in between. The CDR3 extends over 15 amino acids. Per germline, CDR1 DFQATT and CDR2 SNEGSKA (reference sequence). The CDR3 DNA is TGCAGTGCTAGAGATCGGGGCAGGGGGGGGGAGACCCAGTACTTC. It translates to CSARDRGRGGETQYF.

In this sample, this clonotype turned up a few times. J is TRBJ1-2 and V is TRBV6-6; 8 nucleotides align to TRBD1. V lost 2 bases, J lost 4 bases, and 6 bases stayed unmatched. CDR1 and CDR2 from the germline V gene are MNHNY and SVGAGI (reference sequence). The length of the CDR3 is 15 residues. CDR3: CASSYRTGMSYGYTF. CDR3 DNA: TGTGCCAGCAGTTACCGGACAGGGATGTCCTATGGCTACACCTTC.

V gene TRBV9 combines with J gene TRBJ2-3; 8 bases align to TRBD2. Germline values: CDR1 SGDLS, CDR2 YYNGEE. This CDR3 contains 16 residues. Losses at the gene ends were 4 bases for V and 10 bases for J; bases not matched to a gene: 17. For the CDR3, the DNA is TGTGCCAGCAGCCCCCGGGGAGCGGGGGCTCTAGGTGCGCAGTATTTT. Translated: CASSPRGAGALGAQYF.

This clonotype was found a few times. The V gene is TRBV4-1, the J gene TRBJ1-2; D is ambiguous. The CDR3 consists of 15 residues. V was cut by 1 base and J by 8 bases, with 17 bases left in between. The germline V gene encodes CDR1 MGHRA and CDR2 YSYEKL. Here the CDR3 reads CASSQVARELKGYTF. DNA for the CDR3: TGCGCCAGCAGCCAAGTAGCCCGGGAACTCAAAGGCTACACCTTC.

The chain employs TRBV4-3 and TRBJ2-1; perhaps TRBD2 as D (6 bases). Trimming removed 5 bases from V and 5 bases from J, with 19 bases in between. The CDR3 consists of 16 residues. Germline lookup yields CDR1 LGHNA and CDR2 YSLEER. The CDR3 DNA reads as TGCGCCAGCAGCACCCGGCTAGCGCCATACGACAATGAGCAGTTCTTC. Its protein is CASSTRLAPYDNEQFF.

This chain connects TRBV5-1 to TRBJ2-1; the D gene is possibly TRBD1 (6 bases). The CDR3 spans 13 residues. V was trimmed by 7 bases and J by 4 bases, leaving 12 bases between them. CDR1 SGHRS and CDR2 YFSETQ come from the germline V gene. The DNA of the CDR3 is TGCGCCAGCCAGCAGGGGATGTACAATGAGCAGTTCTTC. Its translation: CASQQGMYNEQFF.

This clonotype was seen a handful of times. The chain carries TRBV19 and TRBJ1-1; 8 nucleotides agree with TRBD1. The germline CDR1 and CDR2 sequences are LNHDA and SQIVND (reference sequence). This CDR3 is built from 15 residues. The junction had 7 bases not matched to a gene; V was cut back by 3 bases and J by 4 bases. In DNA, the CDR3 is TGTGCCAGTAGTATCCCGACAGGGGAGAGCACTGAAGCTTTCTTT. The encoded protein is CASSIPTGESTEAFF.

This clonotype was counted only a few times. The chain is built from TRBV7-6 and TRBJ2-7, with 9 bases identical to TRBD2. Losses at the gene ends were 1 base for V and 7 bases for J; bases not matched to a gene: 5. CDR1 and CDR2 (germline): SGHVS, FNYEAQ. There are 14 residues in the CDR3. The CDR3 DNA reads TGTGCCAGCAGCTTAGAGCGGGGGGCAGGGGAGCAGTACTTC. Its protein is CASSLERGAGEQYF.

This clonotype was counted only a few times. This chain joins TRBV12-3 or TRBV12-4 and TRBJ1-5, with a tentative D call TRBD1 (5 bases). The V end was cut by 8 bases, the J end by 2 bases, with 19 bases between. This CDR3 has 16 amino acids. This CDR3 reads CASGIRQGGGNQPQHF. The CDR3 bases are TGTGCCAGCGGGATCAGGCAGGGCGGGGGCAATCAGCCCCAGCATTTT.

The J gene is TRBJ1-1, the V gene TRBV9, with TRBD1 as a possible D gene (5 bases). The CDR3 consists of 15 residues. Germline V gene lookup returns CDR1 SGDLS and CDR2 YYNGEE. Trimming left V 0 bases short and J 6 bases short, with 15 bases between. The CDR3 nucleotides are TGTGCCAGCAGCGTAGATGGGTGGGGGACTCCTGAAGCTTTCTTT. It specifies CASSVDGWGTPEAFF.

The sample holds a few counts of this clonotype. The chain joins TRBV7-9 to TRBJ1-1; 7 bases are a match to TRBD1. In germline, CDR1 is SEHNR, CDR2 FQNEAQ (reference sequence). Trimming took 8 bases from V and 1 from J; bases not matched to a gene: 1. This CDR3 spans 12 amino acids. CDR3 sequence: CASGTENTEAFF. The DNA for the CDR3 is TGTGCCAGCGGGACAGAGAACACTGAAGCTTTCTTT. The entire variable domain, with the rest obtained from reference TRBV7-9 and TRBJ1-1, is as follows: DTGVSQNPRHKITKRGQNVTFRCDPISEHNRLYWYRQTLGQGPEFLTYFQNEAQLEKSRLLSDRFSAERPKGSFSTLEIQRTEQGDSAMYLCASGTENTEAFFGQGTRLTVV.

The rearrangement uses TRBV30 and TRBJ1-2; D unresolved. V was cut by 2 bases and J by 2 bases, with 6 bases left in between. The CDR3 contains 12 residues. In germline, CDR1 is GTSNPN, CDR2 SVGIG (reference sequence). Here the CDR3 reads CAWSLGNYGYTF. DNA for the CDR3: TGTGCCTGGAGTTTGGGGAACTATGGCTACACCTTC.

The chain links TRBV6-5 to TRBJ1-2; D not resolved. Trimming took off 6 bases at V and 3 bases at J, with 14 bases between the two ends. Germline V gene data show CDR1 as MNHEY and CDR2 as SVGAGI. This CDR3 is built from 14 residues. The CDR3 bases are TGTGCCAGCAGCCCCCCACTCATGGACTATGGCTACACCTTC. This translates into CASSPPLMDYGYTF.

This rearrangement joins TRBV7-9 to TRBJ1-5, with 7 bases matching TRBD1. V dropped 1 base and J dropped 9; count of bases not matched to a gene: 6. The CDR3 sequence is 14 residues long. Germline V gives CDR1 SEHNR, CDR2 FQNEAQ (reference sequence). CDR3 loop: CASSLGGRGVPQHF. In DNA, the CDR3 is TGTGCCAGCAGCTTAGGTGGCAGGGGGGTGCCCCAGCATTTT.

This clonotype was counted only a few times. The chain couples TRBV5-1 to TRBJ2-3; tentatively, D is TRBD2 (6 bases). Deletions cut 3 bases from V and 7 bases from J, with 15 bases between. The length of the CDR3 is 14 residues. Germline V gene data show CDR1 as SGHRS and CDR2 as YFSETQ. CDR3 in DNA: TGCGCCAGCAGCTCCGGGACTCCTACGTATACGCAGTATTTT. Protein product: CASSSGTPTYTQYF.

The chain couples TRBV2 to TRBJ2-3; no clear D gene. The CDR3 consists of 11 residues. The ends were cut back, 2 bases at V and 6 bases at J, with 3 bases in the middle. Germline V gives CDR1 SNHLY, CDR2 FYNNEI. The CDR3 DNA reads TGTGCCAGCAGTGAAATGGATACGCAGTATTTT. Translated: CASSEMDTQYF.

To note about this clonotype: The junction and the germline gene differ at one end; a read error may be behind it. V and J are TRBV5-6 and TRBJ2-4; 9 bases align to TRBD2. There are 14 residues in the CDR3. Germline V gives CDR1 SGHDT, CDR2 YYEEEE. The CDR3 DNA reads as TGTGCCAGCAGCCAGGGACTAGCAGGGCCCATACAGAGCTTC. It is translated as CASSQGLAGPIQSF.

The chain combines TRBV7-9 with TRBJ2-5; TRBD2 matches 13 bases. J was trimmed by 5 bases and V by 5 bases; bases with no gene match: 17. This CDR3 has 19 amino acids. Germline V gene data show CDR1 as SEHNR and CDR2 as FQNEAQ (reference sequence). The CDR3 region is CASSPRRGLAGPNGETQYF. Written as DNA, the CDR3 is TGTGCCAGCAGCCCAAGAAGGGGACTAGCGGGGCCGAATGGGGAGACCCAGTACTTC.

The sample holds a few counts of this clonotype. The chain links TRBV15 to TRBJ2-3; either TRBD1 or TRBD2 may supply D (5 bases each). The CDR3 is 14 amino acids. Trimming removed 2 bases from V and 2 bases from J, with 8 bases in between. Germline V gene lookup returns CDR1 LNHNV and CDR2 YYDKDF (reference sequence). The CDR3 is CATSRRGSTDTQYF. DNA for the CDR3: TGTGCCACCAGCAGACGGGGCTCCACAGATACGCAGTATTTT.

The chain has TRBV27 and TRBJ1-5; tentative D call: TRBD1 (6 bases). Germline V CDR1 and CDR2: MNHEY, SMNVEV (reference sequence). The V end was cut by 4 bases, the J end by 3 bases, with 10 bases between. The CDR3 runs to 14 residues. CDR3 bases: TGTGCCAGCAGTTCCCAGGGGTACAATCAGCCCCAGCATTTT. Protein product: CASSSQGYNQPQHF.

The chain carries TRBV5-1 and TRBJ2-1; D gene unclear. The V end was cut by 5 bases, the J end by 1 base, with 13 bases between. Per germline, CDR1 SGHRS and CDR2 YFSETQ. The CDR3 is 15 residues long. The chain's CDR3 is CASSFAVGSYNEQFF. CDR3 bases: TGCGCCAGCAGTTTTGCGGTGGGGTCCTACAATGAGCAGTTCTTC.